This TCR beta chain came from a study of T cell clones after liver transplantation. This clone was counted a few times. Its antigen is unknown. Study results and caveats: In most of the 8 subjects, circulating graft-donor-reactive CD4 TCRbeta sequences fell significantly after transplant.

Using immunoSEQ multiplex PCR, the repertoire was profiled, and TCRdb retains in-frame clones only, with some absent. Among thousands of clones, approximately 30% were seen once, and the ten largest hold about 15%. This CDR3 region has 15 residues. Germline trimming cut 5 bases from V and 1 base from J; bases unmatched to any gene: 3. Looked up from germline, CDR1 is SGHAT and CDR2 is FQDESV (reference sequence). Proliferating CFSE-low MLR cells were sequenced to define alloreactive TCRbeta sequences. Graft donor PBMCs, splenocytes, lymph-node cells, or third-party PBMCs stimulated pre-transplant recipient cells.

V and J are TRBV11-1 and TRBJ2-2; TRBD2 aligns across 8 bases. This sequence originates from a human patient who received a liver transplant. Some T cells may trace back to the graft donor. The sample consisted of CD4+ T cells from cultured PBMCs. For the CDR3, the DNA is TGTGCCAGCAGCCGGGAGGGACGGAACACCGGGGAGCTGTTTTTT. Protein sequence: CASSREGRNTGELFF.